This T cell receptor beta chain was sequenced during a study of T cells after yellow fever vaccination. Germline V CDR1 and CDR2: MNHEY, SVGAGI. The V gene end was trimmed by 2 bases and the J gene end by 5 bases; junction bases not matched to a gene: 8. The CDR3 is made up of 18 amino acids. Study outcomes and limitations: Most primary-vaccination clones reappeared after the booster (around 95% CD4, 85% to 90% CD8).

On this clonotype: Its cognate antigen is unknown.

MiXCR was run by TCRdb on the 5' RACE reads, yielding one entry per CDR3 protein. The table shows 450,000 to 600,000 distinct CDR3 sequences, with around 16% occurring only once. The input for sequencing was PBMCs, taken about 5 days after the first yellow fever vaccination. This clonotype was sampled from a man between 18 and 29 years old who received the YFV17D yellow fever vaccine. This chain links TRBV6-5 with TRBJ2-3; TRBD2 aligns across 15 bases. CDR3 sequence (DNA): TGTGCCAGCAGTTACAATGGACTAGCGGGGGGGATAGTAGATACGCAGTATTTT. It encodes CASSYNGLAGGIVDTQYF.